These T cell receptor beta chains were read from a single sample in a study of long-term antiretroviral therapy in people with HIV. Profiled with immunoSEQ multiplex PCR; TCRdb holds only in-frame clones, not every one. The sample records 35,000 to 45,000 clones, roughly four fifths being singletons. Specimen: unsorted PBMCs, collected 1 year after starting antiretroviral therapy. These receptors all stem from a man aged 18 to 29 with HIV. CDR3s include the opening cysteine and the closing phenylalanine or tryptophan. The D gene is left open where the match is weak. The listing skips clone size in some rows; elsewhere it reads once, few, many or a size class.

j_call	clone_size	v_call	d_call	cdr3_aa	cdr3_nt
TRBJ1-1	NA	TRBV19	NA	CASTPGGRNTEAFF	TGTGCCAGTACCCCGGGCGGGCGGAACACTGAAGCTTTCTTT
TRBJ2-1	NA	TRBV27	NA	CASSLRDYNEQFF	TGTGCCAGCAGTTTACGCGATTACAATGAGCAGTTCTTC
TRBJ2-7	NA	TRBV5-5	TRBD1	CASSPGTGTYEQYF	TGTGCCAGCAGCCCCGGGACAGGGACCTACGAGCAGTACTTC
TRBJ2-3	NA	TRBV12-5	NA	CASGLFHRGTDTQYF	TGTGCTAGTGGTTTGTTCCACCGAGGTACAGATACGCAGTATTTT
TRBJ1-5	NA	TRBV27	NA	CASSPKGGPQHF	TGTGCCAGCAGCCCTAAGGGAGGGCCCCAGCATTTT
TRBJ2-5	NA	TRBV18	TRBD1	CASSRRSGTGAETQYF	TGTGCCAGCTCACGGCGATCCGGGACAGGGGCGGAGACCCAGTACTTC
TRBJ1-3	NA	TRBV6-1	NA	CASSAEYQGPGNTIYF	TGTGCCAGCAGTGCGGAATATCAGGGGCCTGGAAACACCATATATTTT
TRBJ1-1	NA	TRBV27	NA	CASSPQGRGGTEAFF	TGTGCCAGCAGCCCTCAGGGGAGGGGTGGCACTGAAGCTTTCTTT
TRBJ1-1	NA	TRBV7-2	TRBD1	CASSLSGTANTEAFF	TGTGCCAGCAGCTTAAGTGGGACAGCGAACACTGAAGCTTTCTTT
TRBJ2-3	NA	TRBV6-1	NA	CASSEGLEGSTDTQYF	TGTGCCAGCAGTGAAGGCCTAGAGGGTAGCACAGATACGCAGTATTTT
TRBJ2-7	NA	TRBV5-1	TRBD2	CASSLDPGGYEQYF	TGCGCCAGCAGCTTGGACCCGGGGGGCTACGAGCAGTACTTC
TRBJ1-2	NA	TRBV15	NA	CATINTQGLSGYTF	TGTGCCACCATCAACACACAGGGTTTATCTGGCTACACCTTC
TRBJ1-6	few	TRBV11-2	NA	CASSYGGGTHNSPLHF	TGTGCCAGCAGCTATGGCGGTGGTACTCATAATTCACCCCTCCACTTT
TRBJ2-1	NA	TRBV9	TRBD2	CASSTPLAGGPSNEQFF	TGTGCCAGCAGCACACCTTTAGCGGGAGGGCCGAGCAATGAGCAGTTCTTC
TRBJ2-7	NA	TRBV5-4	TRBD1	CASSLGQGYFNEQYF	TGTGCCAGCAGCTTGGGACAGGGATATTTCAACGAGCAGTACTTC
TRBJ2-7	NA	TRBV11-3	NA	CASSLSPGRGQYF	TGTGCCAGCAGCTTATCACCGGGCCGGGGGCAGTACTTC
TRBJ2-7	NA	TRBV6-1	NA	CASSAQDRVTDYEQYF	TGTGCCAGCAGTGCACAGGATCGGGTAACGGACTACGAGCAGTACTTC
TRBJ2-7	once	TRBV19	TRBD2	CASSPGLAGAYEQYF	TGTGCCAGTAGTCCAGGACTAGCGGGCGCCTACGAGCAGTACTTC
TRBJ2-6	NA	TRBV6-5	NA	CASSVDISGANVLTF	TGTGCCAGCAGTGTCGACATCTCTGGGGCCAACGTCCTGACTTTC
TRBJ1-3	once	TRBV6-1	NA	CASSKGPSGNTIYF	TGTGCCAGCAGTAAGGGACCCTCTGGAAACACCATATATTTT
TRBJ1-1	NA	TRBV10-3	TRBD1	CAISDPGQGVSEAFF	TGTGCCATCAGTGATCCGGGACAGGGTGTGTCTGAAGCTTTCTTT
TRBJ1-1	NA	TRBV11-2	NA	CASSLDGWGAFF	TGTGCCAGCAGCTTAGATGGGTGGGGAGCTTTCTTT
TRBJ1-1	NA	TRBV5-4	NA	CASSTDWGADTEAFF	TGTGCCAGCAGCACGGATTGGGGAGCAGACACTGAAGCTTTCTTT
TRBJ2-7	NA	TRBV6-5	TRBD1	CASSYVVGQGRSEQYF	TGTGCCAGCAGTTACGTGGTCGGACAGGGTCGGAGCGAGCAGTACTTC
TRBJ2-5	NA	TRBV5-1	NA	CASSLTGNGQETQYF	TGCGCCAGCAGCTTGACAGGGAACGGCCAAGAGACCCAGTACTTC
TRBJ2-7	few	TRBV28	NA	CASSLLGESYEQYF	TGTGCCAGCAGTTTATTGGGGGAATCCTACGAGCAGTACTTC
TRBJ2-7	NA	TRBV7-8	NA	CASTPGNYEQYF	TGTGCCAGCACCCCGGGTAATTACGAGCAGTACTTC
TRBJ2-7	NA	TRBV6-6	TRBD2	CASSYRDYSEQYF	TGTGCCAGCAGTTACCGGGACTATAGCGAGCAGTACTTC
TRBJ2-3	NA	TRBV10-3	TRBD2	CAIRMTSGNGPRGTDTQYF	TGTGCCATCAGGATGACTAGCGGGAACGGCCCGCGAGGCACAGATACGCAGTATTTT
TRBJ1-6	few	TRBV6-1	NA	CASSEVWVNSPLHF	TGTGCCAGCAGTGAAGTCTGGGTAAATTCACCCCTCCACTTT
TRBJ1-2	NA	TRBV2	NA	CASSRTVLDYGYTF	TGTGCCAGCAGCAGGACCGTACTTGACTATGGCTACACCTTC
TRBJ2-7	few	TRBV7-9	NA	CASSLSYEQYF	TGTGCCAGCAGCCTCTCCTACGAGCAGTACTTC
TRBJ1-5	NA	TRBV11-2	NA	CASSSKKEDWVQPQHF	TGTGCCAGCAGCTCGAAAAAGGAGGATTGGGTGCAGCCCCAGCATTTT
TRBJ2-3	NA	TRBV7-9	TRBD2	CASSLRTSGRADTQYF	TGTGCCAGCAGCTTGAGGACTAGCGGGAGGGCAGATACGCAGTATTTT
TRBJ1-1	NA	TRBV19	TRBD1	CASTLKGGLAGTEAFF	TGTGCCAGTACCTTAAAAGGGGGCTTAGCCGGCACTGAAGCTTTCTTT
TRBJ2-5	NA	TRBV9	TRBD2	CASSEVAGGRETQYF	TGTGCCAGCAGCGAGGTAGCGGGGGGGCGTGAGACCCAGTACTTC
TRBJ2-7	NA	TRBV19	NA	CASKGFGTPYEQYF	TGTGCCAGTAAGGGATTCGGGACTCCCTACGAGCAGTACTTC
TRBJ2-7	once	TRBV27	NA	CASRELPGAVEQYF	TGTGCCAGCAGAGAATTACCGGGGGCGGTCGAGCAGTACTTC
TRBJ2-3	NA	TRBV4-1	TRBD2	CASSQGLAGGARADTQYF	TGCGCCAGCAGCCAAGGCCTAGCGGGAGGGGCAAGGGCAGATACGCAGTATTTT
TRBJ1-5	NA	TRBV19	NA	CASSIWGESNQPQHF	TGTGCCAGTAGTATATGGGGGGAGAGCAATCAGCCCCAGCATTTT
TRBJ1-2	NA	TRBV19	NA	CASSMGAGYTF	TGTGCCAGTAGTATGGGTGCTGGCTACACCTTC
TRBJ1-5	few	TRBV2	NA	CASSSDRTYSNQPQHF	TGTGCCAGCAGCAGTGACAGGACTTATAGCAATCAGCCCCAGCATTTT
TRBJ1-2	NA	TRBV5-6	NA	CASSWEGTSNYGYTF	TGTGCCAGCAGCTGGGAAGGTACCTCTAACTATGGCTACACCTTC
TRBJ1-4	NA	TRBV4-2	NA	CASSKSLNEKLFF	TGTGCCAGCAGCAAGTCCCTAAATGAAAAACTGTTTTTT